Following are 30 T cell receptor beta chains from one sample sequenced in a study of T cell responses to AZD1222 COVID-19 vaccine (dated by TCRdb to about 2021). The time point label of this sample denotes: baseline before first vaccination. Preparation of the library involved the immunoSEQ multiplex PCR assay. TCRdb stores this immuneACCESS table with in-frame sequences only. Part of the clones is absent; in the studies checked, under half of the shortfall reflects unresolved V genes, and no reason is known for the rest. A total of around 130,000 clones appear in this sample, 85% to 90% of them only once. The ten largest clones add up to 10% to 15% of the sample. The source material was peripheral blood, sampled on day 0 of AZD1222 vaccination. All receptors come from an adult in good health.

This sequence joins TRBV7-9 and TRBJ1-2; 9 nucleotides agree with TRBD1. The CDR3 is made up of 17 amino acids. The germline V gene encodes CDR1 SEHNR and CDR2 FQNEAQ (reference sequence). Trimming cost V 5 bases and J 2 bases; bases outside gene matches: 12. In DNA, the CDR3 is TGTGCCAGCAGCGTTCCCGGGACAGGGTTAGGGAACTATGGCTACACCTTC. It is translated as CASSVPGTGLGNYGYTF.

In its sample, this clone was seen once. The chain couples TRBV2 to TRBJ1-2; D gene ambiguous. The CDR3 consists of 12 residues. Between the trimmed V and J ends, which lost 11 bases and 8 bases, there was a span of 18 bases. The germline gives CDR1 SNHLY, CDR2 FYNNEI. CDR3: CAAKRTAMGYTF. CDR3 sequence (DNA): TGTGCCGCGAAAAGGACTGCCATGGGCTACACCTTC.

This chain uses TRBV27 with TRBJ1-2; 8 bases are a match to TRBD1. The CDR3 loop spans 16 amino acids. V was pared by 5 bases and J by 6 bases, with 14 bases of the junction left unmatched. Germline CDR1 and CDR2: MNHEY and SMNVEV (reference sequence). The CDR3 region has the DNA TGTGCCAGCAGTCCATTAAATATCGACAGGGGTGATGGCTACACCTTC. It specifies CASSPLNIDRGDGYTF.

The rearrangement links TRBV7-9 to TRBJ1-1; 9 nucleotides align to TRBD1. Looked up from germline, CDR1 is SEHNR and CDR2 is FQNEAQ (reference sequence). This CDR3 contains 15 residues. V shed 4 bases and J 6 bases; nucleotides not matched to a gene: 9. The CDR3 region has the DNA TGTGCCAGCAGCTCCTCCGTTAACAGGGGGCCTGAAGCTTTCTTT. It specifies CASSSSVNRGPEAFF.

This clone was picked up one time. This chain joins TRBV10-3 and TRBJ1-2, with 8 bases that match TRBD1. V was clipped by 6 bases and J by 7 bases; unmatched bases: 10. The CDR3 loop spans 14 amino acids. Per the germline V gene, CDR1 is ENHRY and CDR2 is SYGVKD. The CDR3 DNA follows: TGTGCCATCAGGGGGGCACAGGGGGAGGTTGGCTACACCTTC. It encodes CAIRGAQGEVGYTF.

The chain carries TRBV5-6 and TRBJ1-4, with D maybe TRBD1 (5 bases). Germline V lookup: CDR1 SGHDT, CDR2 YYEEEE. Trimming took 3 bases from V and 8 from J, leaving 14 bases between them. The CDR3 is 14 amino acids. CDR3 DNA sequence: TGTGCCAGCAGCTGGCGAGGGGTGGAGGAAAAACTGTTTTTT. Translated: CASSWRGVEEKLFF. Supplemented by reference TRBV5-6 and TRBJ1-4, the full variable domain reads DAGVTQSPTHLIKTRGQQVTLRCSPKSGHDTVSWYQQALGQGPQFIFQYYEEEERQRGNFPDRFSGHQFPNYSSELNVNALLLGDSALYLCASSWRGVEEKLFFGSGTQLSVL.

The V call is TRBV18, the J call TRBJ2-1; weak D call: TRBD1 (6 bases). The CDR3 runs to 16 residues. Germline CDR1 KGHSH, CDR2 LQKENI. V dropped 2 bases and J dropped 6 bases, with 17 bases sitting between them. CDR3 protein: CASSPGLKAGVNEQFF. The CDR3 DNA follows: TGTGCCAGCTCACCAGGCCTGAAGGCAGGGGTCAATGAGCAGTTCTTC. The variable domain in full, with the rest retrieved from reference TRBV18 and TRBJ2-1, is NAGVMQNPRHLVRRRGQEARLRCSPMKGHSHVYWYRQLPEEGLKFMVYLQKENIIDESGMPKERFSAEFPKEGPSILRIQQVVRGDSAAYFCASSPGLKAGVNEQFFGPGTRLTVL.

The chain has TRBV7-3 and TRBJ2-7; D might be TRBD1 (5 bases). The CDR3 length is 15 residues. Trimming removed 0 bases from V and 5 bases from J, with 14 bases in between. Germline CDR1 SGHTA, CDR2 FQGTGA. The CDR3 DNA follows: TGTGCCAGCAGCTTAACGTCGGCAGGGTTCAACGAGCAGTACTTC. It specifies CASSLTSAGFNEQYF.

This clone was counted a few times. The chain is built from TRBV5-1 and TRBJ2-7, with 9 bases lining up with TRBD1. The CDR3 totals 14 residues. V trimming: 4 bases; J trimming: 4 bases; junction bases outside the gene matches: 6. Germline CDR1 reads SGHRS; CDR2 reads YFSETQ. The CDR3 spells CASSPDRGRYEQYF. The CDR3 region has the DNA TGCGCCAGCAGCCCTGACAGGGGGAGGTACGAGCAGTACTTC.

The genes are TRBV7-9 and TRBJ2-7; D tentatively reads TRBD1 or TRBD2 (5 bases each). Germline V CDR1 and CDR2: SEHNR, FQNEAQ (reference sequence). The CDR3 spans 14 residues. Trimming shortened V by 1 base and J by 8 bases, and 15 bases separated the two germline ends. The CDR3 is CASSLGMGRTKQYF. As DNA, the CDR3 is TGTGCCAGCAGCTTAGGAATGGGACGAACTAAGCAGTACTTC. The full variable domain, completed using reference TRBV7-9 and TRBJ2-7, is DTGVSQNPRHKITKRGQNVTFRCDPISEHNRLYWYRQTLGQGPEFLTYFQNEAQLEKSRLLSDRFSAERPKGSFSTLEIQRTEQGDSAMYLCASSLGMGRTKQYFGPGTRLTVT.

This clone has a single count. The chain carries TRBV20-1 and TRBJ1-1, with D unresolved. The germline CDR1 and CDR2 sequences are DFQATT and SNEGSKA (reference sequence). The CDR3 extends over 11 amino acids. Trimming cost V 5 bases and J 0 bases, with 4 bases left between them. CDR3 residues: CSAPMNTEAFF. DNA of the CDR3: TGCAGTGCTCCGATGAACACTGAAGCTTTCTTT.

The chain couples TRBV30 to TRBJ2-2; D is ambiguous. The germline V gene encodes CDR1 GTSNPN and CDR2 SVGIG (reference sequence). The CDR3 is 14 amino acids. V lost 0 bases and J lost 3, with 8 bases in between. For the CDR3, the DNA is TGTGCCTGGAGTGTACCCCGGGACACCGGGGAGCTGTTTTTT. This codes for CAWSVPRDTGELFF.

J is TRBJ2-1 and V is TRBV2; 13 bases are a match to TRBD2. The J segment lost 0 bases and the V segment lost 11 bases, leaving 10 bases of the junction unmatched. CDR3 size: 17 residues. From germline, CDR1 is SNHLY and CDR2 FYNNEI. The CDR3 loop reads CAGRGLAGVDSYNEQFF. The CDR3 DNA follows: TGTGCCGGTAGAGGACTAGCGGGAGTCGACTCCTACAATGAGCAGTTCTTC.

This clone was picked up a small number of times. V usage is TRBV7-9 and J usage is TRBJ1-1; D call uncertain. The CDR3 loop spans 15 amino acids. CDR1 is SEHNR, CDR2 FQNEAQ, per germline (reference sequence). With 5 bases removed from V and 8 bases from J, the gap between germline ends came to 21 bases. DNA for the CDR3: TGTGCCAGCAGCCTCCCTGCGTCAGGCCTGGGGGAAGCTTTCTTT. Encoded protein: CASSLPASGLGEAFF.

V gene TRBV7-8 combines with J gene TRBJ1-2; D remains unclear. The CDR3 contains 16 residues. Trimming left V 1 base short and J 6 bases short, with 18 bases between. Germline V CDR1 and CDR2: SGHVS, FQNEAQ. CDR3 protein: CASSLVGGPRGHGYTF. Here the CDR3 DNA reads TGTGCCAGCAGCTTAGTGGGCGGGCCCCGTGGCCATGGCTACACCTTC.

The chain links TRBV9 to TRBJ2-3; 9 positions match TRBD2. The length of the CDR3 is 17 residues. CDR1 SGDLS and CDR2 YYNGEE come from the germline V gene. V lost 2 bases to trimming and J lost 0 bases; unmatched junction nucleotides: 7. The CDR3 DNA reads TGTGCCAGCAGCGTGTTCGTAGCGGGGGTTAGCACAGATACGCAGTATTTT. Residues: CASSVFVAGVSTDTQYF. Complete variable domain (other parts from reference TRBV9 and TRBJ2-3): DSGVTQTPKHLITATGQRVTLRCSPRSGDLSVYWYQQSLDQGLQFLIQYYNGEERAKGNILERFSAQQFPDLHSELNLSSLELGDSALYFCASSVFVAGVSTDTQYFGPGTRLTVL.

This rearrangement joins TRBV7-3 to TRBJ1-6, with 8 bases that match TRBD1. The germline V gene has CDR1 SGHTA and CDR2 FQGTGA. The CDR3 is 16 amino acids. The junction had 7 bases not matched to a gene; V was cut back by 4 bases and J by 5 bases. The CDR3 is CASSSMTGAHNSPLHF. The CDR3 bases are TGTGCCAGCAGCTCGATGACAGGGGCTCATAATTCACCCCTCCACTTT.

The chain recombines TRBV18 with TRBJ1-1; 8 bases match TRBD1. The germline V gene encodes CDR1 KGHSH and CDR2 LQKENI. The CDR3 has 15 residues. V shed 2 bases, J shed 2 bases, and the junction held 4 bases outside the gene matches. DNA of the CDR3: TGTGCCAGCTCACCAAAACAGGGGGTTAACACTGAAGCTTTCTTT. Translating gives CASSPKQGVNTEAFF.

The chain combines TRBV14 with TRBJ2-7; 14 bases align to TRBD2. After removal of 6 bases from V and 2 bases from J, the junction contained 0 bases not matched to a gene. CDR1 and CDR2 (germline): SGHDN, FVKESK. The CDR3 totals 14 residues. The CDR3 sequence: CASRTSGRAYEQYF. In nucleotides, the CDR3 is TGTGCCAGCAGGACTAGCGGGAGGGCCTACGAGCAGTACTTC.

The rearrangement uses TRBV6-5 and TRBJ1-5; D might be TRBD1 (5 bases). Trimming cost V 0 bases and J 3 bases, with 6 bases left between them. This CDR3 spans 14 amino acids. Germline assignment: CDR1 MNHEY and CDR2 SVGAGI. CDR3 sequence: CASSYSGPNQPQHF. The CDR3, as DNA: TGTGCCAGCAGTTACTCGGGGCCCAATCAGCCCCAGCATTTT.

This sequence joins TRBV4-3 and TRBJ1-2; D gene uncertain. CDR3 length equals 15 residues. The germline V and J ends were trimmed by 3 bases and 11 bases, with 22 bases remaining between them. The germline V gene has CDR1 LGHNA and CDR2 YSLEER. The CDR3 sequence is CASSHESRTAASYTF. CDR3 bases: TGCGCCAGCAGCCACGAATCCCGGACCGCCGCATCGTACACCTTC.

This rearrangement joins TRBV27 to TRBJ2-1; 10 nucleotides line up with TRBD2. CDR1 and CDR2 from the germline V gene are MNHEY and SMNVEV (reference sequence). The V segment lost 3 bases and the J segment 7 bases; nucleotides outside the gene matches: 9. There are 16 residues in the CDR3. Here the CDR3 reads CASSLAGTSAGNEQFF. CDR3 nucleotide sequence: TGTGCCAGCAGTTTGGCCGGGACTAGCGCAGGGAATGAGCAGTTCTTC.

V gene TRBV10-3 combines with J gene TRBJ1-1; TRBD1 is a possible D gene (6 bases). From germline, CDR1 is ENHRY and CDR2 SYGVKD. V dropped 6 bases and J dropped 3 bases, with 8 bases sitting between them. This CDR3 is built from 12 residues. The CDR3 loop reads CAIRQGHTEAFF. The CDR3 bases are TGTGCCATCAGACAGGGACACACTGAAGCTTTCTTT.

In its sample, this clone was seen once. The chain links TRBV29-1 to TRBJ1-2; the D gene is possibly TRBD1 (5 bases). V lost 3 bases and J lost 4, with 9 bases in between. CDR3 length: 12 residues. Germline lookup yields CDR1 SQVTM and CDR2 ANQGSEA. As DNA, the CDR3 is TGCAGCGTTGAGCAGGGAATCTATGGCTACACCTTC. Its translation: CSVEQGIYGYTF.

The chain joins TRBV6-5 to TRBJ2-1; 9 nucleotides line up with TRBD2. The CDR3 is 13 amino acids. Germline V gene data show CDR1 as MNHEY and CDR2 as SVGAGI. With V trimmed by 4 bases and J by 11 bases, 6 bases remained unmatched. The CDR3 here is CASSSEREAQQFF. In DNA, the CDR3 is TGTGCCAGCAGTTCAGAGCGGGAGGCTCAGCAGTTCTTC.

The rearrangement uses TRBV7-9 and TRBJ2-2, with no clear D. The CDR3 covers 15 residues. Trimming cost V 5 bases and J 2 bases, with 12 bases left between them. In germline, CDR1 is SEHNR, CDR2 FQNEAQ (reference sequence). CDR3 sequence (DNA): TGTGCCAGCAGCGAGAGCACAGTCAACACCGGGGAGCTGTTTTTT. This translates into CASSESTVNTGELFF.

The chain carries TRBV29-1 and TRBJ1-1, with D tentatively TRBD1 (5 bases). Germline V lookup: CDR1 SQVTM, CDR2 ANQGSEA. The CDR3 is 13 amino acids. Trimming removed 6 bases at V and 1 base at J, with 12 bases between. The chain's CDR3 is CSVNRDWNTEAFF. The CDR3 DNA reads as TGCAGCGTGAACCGGGACTGGAACACTGAAGCTTTCTTT.

V usage is TRBV28 and J usage is TRBJ2-2; tentative D call: TRBD1 (6 bases). The CDR3 is made up of 15 amino acids. The germline V and J ends were trimmed by 3 bases and 6 bases, with 14 bases remaining between them. CDR1 is MDHEN, CDR2 SYDVKM, per germline. The CDR3 sequence: CASSFRGLRAGELFF. The CDR3 DNA is TGTGCCAGCAGTTTCAGGGGCCTAAGGGCCGGGGAGCTGTTTTTT. The full variable domain, completed using reference TRBV28 and TRBJ2-2, is DVKVTQSSRYLVKRTGEKVFLECVQDMDHENMFWYRQDPGLGLRLIYFSYDVKMKEKGDIPEGYSVSREKKERFSLILESASTNQTSMYLCASSFRGLRAGELFFGEGSRLTVL.

The chain uses TRBV2 and TRBJ1-3; the match to TRBD1 covers 9 bases. Trimming took 6 bases from V and 2 from J; bases not matched to a gene: 2. This CDR3 comprises 14 residues. Looked up from germline, CDR1 is SNHLY and CDR2 is FYNNEI. As DNA, the CDR3 is TGTGCCAGCAGGGGGGACAGGGCTGGAAACACCATATATTTT. Translating gives CASRGDRAGNTIYF. Together with reference TRBV2 and TRBJ1-3, the CDR3 gives the full variable domain: EPEVTQTPSHQVTQMGQEVILRCVPISNHLYFYWYRQILGQKVEFLVSFYNNEISEKSEIFDDQFSVERPDGSNFTLKIRSTKLEDSAMYFCASRGDRAGNTIYFGEGSWLTVV.

The V and J genes are TRBV6-5 and TRBJ1-1; 9 positions match TRBD1. Germline V CDR1 and CDR2: MNHEY, SVGAGI. The V segment lost 5 bases and the J segment 10 bases; nucleotides outside the gene matches: 8. The CDR3 loop spans 13 amino acids. The CDR3 loop is CASSRDREFTAFF. CDR3 DNA: TGTGCCAGCAGTCGGGACAGGGAATTCACAGCTTTCTTT.